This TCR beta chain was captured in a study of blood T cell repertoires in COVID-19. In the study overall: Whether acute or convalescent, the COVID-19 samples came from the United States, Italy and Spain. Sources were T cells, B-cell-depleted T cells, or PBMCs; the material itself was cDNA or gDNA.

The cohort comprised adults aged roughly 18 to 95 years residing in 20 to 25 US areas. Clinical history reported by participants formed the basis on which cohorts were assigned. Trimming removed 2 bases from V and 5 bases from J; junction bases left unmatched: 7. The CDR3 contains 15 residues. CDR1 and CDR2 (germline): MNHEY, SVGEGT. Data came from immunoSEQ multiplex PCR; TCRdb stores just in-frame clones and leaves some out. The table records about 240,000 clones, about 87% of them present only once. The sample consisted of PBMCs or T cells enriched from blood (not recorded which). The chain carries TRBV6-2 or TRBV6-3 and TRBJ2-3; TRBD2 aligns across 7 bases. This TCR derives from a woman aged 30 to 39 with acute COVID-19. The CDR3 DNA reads TGTGCCAGCAGTTACGAGCGGGACCCGCAAGATACGCAGTATTTT. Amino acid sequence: CASSYERDPQDTQYF.